These T cell receptor beta chains were read from a single sample in a study of post-analysis software for immune sequencing data. Each CDR3 protein is one row after TCRdb ran MiXCR on the PCR reads. The sample contains 550,000 to 700,000 distinct CDR3 sequences, roughly 46% of which appear only once. The specimen was blood. These receptors all come from a girl aged 5 to 17 with multiple sclerosis. Each CDR3 is given with its conserved first and last residue. A D gene is named only where the DNA matches it firmly. Where a row states a size, it is once, few, many or the class of an expanded clone; other rows omit it.

>13|TRBJ2-1|-|-|TRBV29-1
CSVGANTCNEQFF
TGCAGCGTTGGGGCTAATACGTGCAATGAGCAGTTCTTC
>17|TRBJ2-7|-|TRBD2|TRBV3-1
CASSQAPGTTYPYEQYF
TGTGCCAGCAGCCAAGCTCCCGGGACTACCTATCCCTACGAGCAGTACTTC
>15|TRBJ1-6|-|-|TRBV2
CASSEEGSRNSPLHF
TGTGCCAGCAGTGAGGAAGGGAGCCGAAATTCACCCCTCCACTTT
>17|TRBJ2-7|-|TRBD2|TRBV20-1
CSARDGSGEVGSYEQYF
TGCAGTGCTAGAGATGGCAGCGGGGAGGTAGGATCCTACGAGCAGTACTTC
>14|TRBJ1-1|few|TRBD1|TRBV29-1
CSVEGTGSNTEAFF
TGCAGCGTTGAGGGGACAGGGTCAAACACTGAAGCTTTCTTT
>15|TRBJ1-2|few|TRBD1|TRBV7-9
CASSWGTVTNYGYTF
TGTGCCAGCAGCTGGGGGACAGTCACTAACTATGGCTACACCTTC
>14|TRBJ2-3|-|-|TRBV4-1
CASSQKAYTDTQYF
TGCGCCAGCAGCCAAAAGGCCTACACAGATACGCAGTATTTT
>11|TRBJ2-7|few|-|TRBV20-1
CSASTPDGQYF
TGCAGTGCTAGTACCCCGGATGGGCAGTACTTC
>13|TRBJ1-2|-|-|TRBV12-3/TRBV12-4
CASSLGPNGGYTF
TGTGCCAGCAGTTTGGGACCGAACGGTGGCTACACCTTC
>15|TRBJ2-3|-|TRBD2|TRBV12-3/TRBV12-4
CASSTSGSGTDTQYF
TGTGCCAGCAGTACTAGCGGGAGCGGCACAGATACGCAGTATTTT
>15|TRBJ2-2|-|TRBD2|TRBV7-3
CASSSSGLGSGELFF
TGTGCCAGCAGCTCTAGCGGGCTTGGATCCGGGGAGCTGTTTTTT
>15|TRBJ2-3|-|TRBD1|TRBV11-3
CASTVQGAVTDTQYF
TGTGCCAGCACCGTACAGGGGGCAGTCACAGATACGCAGTATTTT
>17|TRBJ2-1|-|TRBD2|TRBV5-1
CASSSFLLAGVYNEQFF
TGCGCCAGCAGCTCCTTCTTACTAGCGGGGGTCTACAATGAGCAGTTCTTC
>15|TRBJ2-1|few|TRBD2|TRBV5-1
CASSYRLAENNEQFF
TGCGCCAGCAGCTATCGACTAGCGGAAAACAATGAGCAGTTCTTC
>15|TRBJ1-2|-|-|TRBV7-9
CASSLVSTGSRGYTF
TGTGCCAGCAGCCTAGTATCCACAGGGTCCAGGGGCTACACCTTC
>12|TRBJ2-5|few|-|TRBV10-1
CASSESTETQYF
TGCGCCAGCAGTGAGTCGACGGAGACCCAGTACTTC
>15|TRBJ2-5|-|TRBD2|TRBV15
CATSRGAGGAETQYF
TGTGCCACCAGCAGAGGGGCGGGGGGCGCAGAGACCCAGTACTTC
>13|TRBJ1-6|once|-|TRBV29-1
CSVARTDNSPLHF
TGCAGCGTTGCACGGACGGATAATTCACCCCTCCACTTT
>14|TRBJ1-2|few|-|TRBV3-1
CASSPGVPNYGYTF
TGTGCCAGCAGCCCCGGAGTTCCTAACTATGGCTACACCTTC
>12|TRBJ2-7|few|-|TRBV7-9
CASTLMGLEQYF
TGTGCCAGCACCCTAATGGGGCTCGAGCAGTACTTC
>16|TRBJ2-7|few|TRBD2|TRBV11-2
CASSSGLAGNTYEQYF
TGTGCCAGCAGCTCAGGACTAGCGGGAAATACCTACGAGCAGTACTTC
>13|TRBJ1-1|-|TRBD1|TRBV20-1
CSAKQGVNTEAFF
TGCAGTGCTAAGCAGGGGGTAAACACTGAAGCTTTCTTT
>15|TRBJ2-7|-|-|TRBV5-1
CASSVDIPSSYEQYF
TGCGCCAGCAGCGTGGACATCCCCAGCTCCTACGAGCAGTACTTC
>15|TRBJ1-6|few|-|TRBV12-3/TRBV12-4
CASSLTQGVNSPLHF
TGTGCCAGCAGTTTAACCCAGGGTGTTAATTCACCCCTCCACTTT
>14|TRBJ1-2|-|-|TRBV12-3/TRBV12-4
CASSFRGFGYGYTF
TGTGCCAGCAGTTTTCGAGGGTTTGGCTATGGCTACACCTTC
>12|TRBJ2-5|-|-|TRBV20-1
CSANRVDETQYF
TGCAGTGCTAACAGGGTTGATGAGACCCAGTACTTC
>13|TRBJ2-7|few|TRBD2|TRBV20-1
CSARGPSGYEQYF
TGCAGTGCTAGAGGTCCTAGCGGGTACGAGCAGTACTTC
>18|TRBJ2-3|few|TRBD2|TRBV5-1
CASSKGLAGELITDTQYF
TGCGCCAGCAGCAAAGGACTAGCGGGGGAGCTTATCACAGATACGCAGTATTTT
>19|TRBJ2-1|-|TRBD2|TRBV6-5
CASSYGVAGEKSSYNEQFF
TGTGCCAGCAGTTATGGGGTAGCGGGGGAAAAAAGCTCCTACAATGAGCAGTTCTTC
>12|TRBJ2-5|-|-|TRBV29-1
CSNRAEQETQYF
TGCAGCAATAGGGCGGAACAAGAGACCCAGTACTTC